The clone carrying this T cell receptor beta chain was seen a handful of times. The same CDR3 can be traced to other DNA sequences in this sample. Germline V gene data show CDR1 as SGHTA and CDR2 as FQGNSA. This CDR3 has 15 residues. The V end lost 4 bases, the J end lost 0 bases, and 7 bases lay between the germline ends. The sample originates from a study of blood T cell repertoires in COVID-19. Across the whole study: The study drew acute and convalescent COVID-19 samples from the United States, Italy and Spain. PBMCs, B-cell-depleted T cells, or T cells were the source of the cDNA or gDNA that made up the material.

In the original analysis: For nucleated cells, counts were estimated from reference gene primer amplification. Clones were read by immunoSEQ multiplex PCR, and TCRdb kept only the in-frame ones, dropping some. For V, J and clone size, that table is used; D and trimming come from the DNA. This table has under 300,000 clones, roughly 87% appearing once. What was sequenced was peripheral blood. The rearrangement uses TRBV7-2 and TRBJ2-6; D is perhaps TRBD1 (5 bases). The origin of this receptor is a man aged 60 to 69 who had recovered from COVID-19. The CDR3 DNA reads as TGTGCCAGCAGCTCTACAGGCTCTGGGGCCAACGTCCTGACTTTC. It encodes CASSSTGSGANVLTF.